This T cell receptor beta chain was captured in a study of T cells in Graves' hyperthyroidism and ophthalmopathy. Study results and limitations: Also found in blood were most expanded thyroid clonotypes above 0.001.

The investigators amplified TCR beta CDR3 regions from RNA transcripts. An initial round of RT-PCR targeting the TCR CDR3 relied on the HTBI primer set. TCRdb processed the multiplex PCR reads anew with MiXCR; each CDR3 protein has one entry. The profile shows about 420,000 distinct CDR3 sequences, approximately 15% of them singletons. Fresh peripheral blood, roughly 10 ml, was the source of the PBMCs. This clonotype was found a few times. Its antigen is not known. The sample was blood. This receptor was identified in a woman between 18 and 30 years old with Graves' hyperthyroidism.

DNA of the CDR3: TGTGCCAGCAGCCAAGTTGATCATCCTGGGGGCTACACCTTC. It codes for CASSQVDHPGGYTF. The chain recombines TRBV3-1 with TRBJ1-2, with D uncertain. The germline CDR1 and CDR2 sequences are LGHDT and YNNKEL (reference sequence). Trimming took 1 base from V and 8 from J, leaving 14 bases between them. There are 14 residues in the CDR3.